This T cell receptor (beta chain) was obtained from a study of PD-1 blockade in classical Hodgkin lymphoma. Some clones are missing from TCRdb's copy, which holds only in-frame ones; the method was immunoSEQ multiplex PCR. The table shows fewer than 35,000 clones, with approximately 90% occurring only once. Time point reported: cycle 4 day 1 (C4D1), after 6 weeks of nivolumab. There was relapse after autologous stem cell transplantation in every patient, and there was variation in brentuximab vedotin exposure. Starting with thawed PBMCs, CD4+ T cells were purified by magnetic negative selection. Germline V gene data show CDR1 as SEHNR and CDR2 as FQNEAQ (reference sequence). V shed 4 bases, J shed 0 bases, and the junction held 3 bases outside the gene matches. This CDR3 comprises 17 residues.

The sequences come from CD4+ T cells from blood, collected before the fourth cycle of nivolumab. The clonotype originates from a human donor with classical Hodgkin lymphoma. The chain uses TRBV7-9 and TRBJ2-1; 13 positions match TRBD2. The CDR3 here is CASSSGLAGYSYNEQFF. For the CDR3, the DNA is TGTGCCAGCAGCTCGGGACTAGCGGGGTACTCCTACAATGAGCAGTTCTTC.